This T cell receptor beta chain stems from a study of blood T cell repertoires in COVID-19. Study-level background: The samples span acute and convalescent COVID-19 from the United States, Italy and Spain. T cells, B-cell-depleted T cells, or PBMCs supplied cDNA or gDNA.

How the authors handled the data: Amplification with reference gene primers provided the estimates of nucleated cell counts. Produced via immunoSEQ multiplex PCR; TCRdb's table is partial and in-frame only. From that table come the V and J calls and clone size; the DNA was used to work out D and trimming. The table includes roughly 250,000 clones, 70% to 90% detected once. This clone is a singleton in its sample. The sequence was collected from a woman aged 40 to 55 with acute or convalescent COVID-19. Sequenced: peripheral blood.

The CDR3 nucleotides read TGTGCCAGCAGTGGGAGCGGGGGGGCACCAGATACGCAGTATTTT. Encoded protein: CASSGSGGAPDTQYF. This chain links TRBV6-4 with TRBJ2-3, with 10 nucleotides matching TRBD2. After removal of 4 bases from V and 4 bases from J, the junction contained 5 bases not matched to a gene. Germline CDR1 is MRHNA and CDR2 is SNTAGT. The CDR3 contains 15 residues.